These T cell receptor beta chains were read from a single sample in a study of identifying expanded T cells in peripheral blood. Some clones are missing from TCRdb's copy, which holds only in-frame ones; the method was immunoSEQ multiplex PCR. The sample yields 95,000 to 100,000 clones, approximately 88% seen once. What was sequenced was blood. These receptors came from a person between 18 and 75 years old in good health. Both conserved end residues are part of each CDR3. The order of the fields is V gene, clone size, J gene, D gene, CDR3 DNA, CDR3 protein. The D gene is left open where the match is weak. Only part of the rows carry a size: once, few, many, or a class if the clone is expanded.

V: TRBV11-2; size: -; J: TRBJ2-7; D: -; DNA: TGTGCCAGCAGCCTAACAGTGGGCCCCTACTACGAGCAGTACTTC; CDR3: CASSLTVGPYYEQYF
V: TRBV5-4; size: -; J: TRBJ2-5; D: TRBD2; DNA: TGTGCCAGCAGCCAAGGGACTAGCGGGGGGGCAGAGACCCAGTACTTC; CDR3: CASSQGTSGGAETQYF
V: TRBV25-1; size: -; J: TRBJ2-7; D: -; DNA: TGTGCCAGCAGTGATTGGGACTCCAGTACCTACGAGCAGTACTTC; CDR3: CASSDWDSSTYEQYF
V: TRBV7-9; size: -; J: TRBJ2-1; D: -; DNA: TGTGCCAGCAGCTCGCCCCTCCAGGGGTCCTACAATGAGCAGTTCTTC; CDR3: CASSSPLQGSYNEQFF
V: TRBV28; size: once; J: TRBJ2-5; D: -; DNA: TGTGCCAGCAGGAACTGGGTCCAAGAGACCCAGTACTTC; CDR3: CASRNWVQETQYF
V: TRBV9; size: -; J: TRBJ1-1; D: TRBD1; DNA: TGTGCCAGCAGCCGGACAGGGTCTGAAGCTTTCTTT; CDR3: CASSRTGSEAFF
V: TRBV18; size: few; J: TRBJ1-2; D: -; DNA: TGTGCCAGCTCTACGGGGCAAGAAGCCTATGGCTACACCTTC; CDR3: CASSTGQEAYGYTF
V: TRBV7-6; size: -; J: TRBJ2-5; D: TRBD1; DNA: TGTGCCAGCAGCCGACGGGTGCAGGGGGTAGAAGAGACCCAGTACTTC; CDR3: CASSRRVQGVEETQYF
V: TRBV30; size: few; J: TRBJ1-4; D: -; DNA: TGTGCCTACGCCCATGAAAAACTGTTTTTT; CDR3: CAYAHEKLFF
V: TRBV28; size: -; J: TRBJ2-7; D: TRBD1; DNA: TGTGCCAGCAATCCTAGGACAGGCTACTACGAGCAGTACTTC; CDR3: CASNPRTGYYEQYF
V: TRBV6-5; size: few; J: TRBJ2-2; D: -; DNA: TGTGCCAGCAGTTACGCGGACACTGGGACCGGGGAGCTGTTTTTT; CDR3: CASSYADTGTGELFF
V: TRBV4-3; size: -; J: TRBJ2-1; D: TRBD2; DNA: TGCGCACTAGCGGGCGACAACGAAACTCCCTACAATGAGCAGTTCTTC; CDR3: CALAGDNETPYNEQFF
V: TRBV2; size: -; J: TRBJ2-5; D: -; DNA: TGTGCCAGCAGTCCAGGGTCGCAGACCCAGTACTTC; CDR3: CASSPGSQTQYF
V: TRBV28; size: -; J: TRBJ2-7; D: -; DNA: TGTGCCAGCAGTTTATTAAGGGGGAGGGCCTACGAGCAGTACTTC; CDR3: CASSLLRGRAYEQYF
V: TRBV6-1; size: -; J: TRBJ1-6; D: -; DNA: TGTGCCAGCAGTGAACTTGGAAATTCACCCCTCCACTTT; CDR3: CASSELGNSPLHF
V: TRBV28; size: -; J: TRBJ1-1; D: -; DNA: TGTGCCAGCAGTTCTCCAATTGCTTTCTTT; CDR3: CASSSPIAFF
V: TRBV6-5; size: -; J: TRBJ1-2; D: TRBD1; DNA: TGTGCCAGCAGTTACTCCGGGACAGGGGGCGGTGGCTACACCTTC; CDR3: CASSYSGTGGGGYTF
V: TRBV19; size: once; J: TRBJ1-5; D: -; DNA: TGTGCCAGTCGGACGGGGGCTAGCAATCAGCCCCAGCATTTT; CDR3: CASRTGASNQPQHF
V: TRBV12-5; size: -; J: TRBJ2-7; D: -; DNA: TGTGCTAGTGGTTTAGGAAGCTACGAGCAGTACTTC; CDR3: CASGLGSYEQYF
V: TRBV7-2; size: -; J: TRBJ2-7; D: -; DNA: TGTGCCAGCAGCTTAGCCCGGGGGCCTGGGGAGCAGTACTTC; CDR3: CASSLARGPGEQYF
V: TRBV1; size: -; J: TRBJ1-1; D: -; DNA: TGCACCAGCAGCCAAGTGTTCACGGGGGCTAGAGAGGCTTTCTTT; CDR3: CTSSQVFTGAREAFF
V: TRBV7-2; size: -; J: TRBJ1-1; D: TRBD1; DNA: TGTGCCAGCAGCTTAGCCGCAGGGGGCTATACTGAAGCTTTCTTT; CDR3: CASSLAAGGYTEAFF
V: TRBV11-2; size: -; J: TRBJ1-5; D: TRBD1; DNA: TGTGCCAGCAGCTTAGATTTGCGGGACAGGGGGCTCGACAATCAGCCCCAGCATTTT; CDR3: CASSLDLRDRGLDNQPQHF
V: TRBV9; size: -; J: TRBJ1-4; D: -; DNA: TGTGCCAGCAGCGTAGTGGGGACGGGGGAAAAACTGTTTTTT; CDR3: CASSVVGTGEKLFF
V: TRBV28; size: -; J: TRBJ2-3; D: TRBD2; DNA: TGTGCCAGCCGAGGCCCCGGGACTAGCGCCACAGATACGCAGTATTTT; CDR3: CASRGPGTSATDTQYF
V: TRBV9; size: once; J: TRBJ2-3; D: -; DNA: TGTGCCAGCAGCGTAGAAGGGGGTACAGATACGCAGTATTTT; CDR3: CASSVEGGTDTQYF
V: TRBV2; size: -; J: TRBJ1-5; D: -; DNA: TGTGCCAGCAGTTCCTGGGAGAGGGGCAATCAGCCCCAGCATTTT; CDR3: CASSSWERGNQPQHF
V: TRBV13; size: -; J: TRBJ1-2; D: -; DNA: TGTGCCAGCAGCCCTCCTGAGGACTATGGCTACACCTTC; CDR3: CASSPPEDYGYTF
V: TRBV7-9; size: -; J: TRBJ2-5; D: TRBD2; DNA: TGTGCCAGCAGCCTCCGGGGACTAGCGGGGGGATACCAAGAGACCCAGTACTTC; CDR3: CASSLRGLAGGYQETQYF
V: TRBV7-8; size: -; J: TRBJ2-3; D: -; DNA: TGTGCCAGTATGACAGGCCCAAGCACAGATACGCAGTATTTT; CDR3: CASMTGPSTDTQYF
V: TRBV19; size: -; J: TRBJ1-3; D: TRBD1; DNA: TGTGCCAGTAGTATGGGACAGGGTTTCGCTGGAAACACCATATATTTT; CDR3: CASSMGQGFAGNTIYF